The 5 T cell receptor beta chains below all came from one sample that was sequenced in a study of blood T cells in healthy people across ages. Combining a sample-barcoded 5' primer with a J-beta primer mix, a second PCR ran for about 7 to 12 cycles. A single record per CDR3 protein comes from TCRdb applying MiXCR to the 5' RACE reads. The sample lists about 1.8 million distinct CDR3 sequences, around 48% occurring once. Sample: blood. These receptors came from a woman between 40 and 55 years old in good health.

The count of this clonotype is one. At one end the junction does not follow the germline gene, possibly because of a read error. Written as DNA, the CDR3 is TGCGCCAACAGCCCTCGGGACAGGGAGTACGAGCAGTACTTC. Amino acid sequence: CANSPRDREYEQYF. The rearrangement links TRBV5-1 to TRBJ2-4; 9 bases line up with TRBD1. Matching the DNA end better, TRBJ2-7 makes the J call doubtful. The CDR3 loop spans 14 amino acids. Per the germline V gene, CDR1 is SGHRS and CDR2 is YFSETQ.

The chain employs TRBV10-3 and TRBJ2-3, with D tentatively TRBD2 (6 bases). Germline V gene lookup returns CDR1 ENHRY and CDR2 SYGVKD. Deletions cut 3 bases from V and 4 bases from J, with 8 bases between. The CDR3 is 13 residues long. CDR3: CAISDTSPDTQYF. CDR3 nucleotide sequence: TGTGCCATCAGTGACACTAGCCCAGATACGCAGTATTTT.

This clonotype was seen only a few times. The chain has TRBV4-1 and TRBJ2-7, with D unresolved. The CDR3 is made up of 15 amino acids. The ends were cut back, 0 bases at V and 4 bases at J, with 13 bases in the middle. From germline, CDR1 is MGHRA and CDR2 YSYEKL. CDR3 coding DNA: TGCGCCAGCAGCCAAGATATAGCAGGAAGATACGAGCAGTACTTC. Translating it yields CASSQDIAGRYEQYF.

CDR3 loop: CASSRERDRGGGYTF. DNA of the CDR3: TGTGCCAGCAGCCGAGAAAGGGACAGGGGTGGGGGCTACACCTTC. V usage is TRBV6-6 and J usage is TRBJ1-2; TRBD1 agrees at 10 bases. The ends lost 6 bases at V and 8 bases at J; junction bases unmatched: 12. This CDR3 contains 15 residues. The germline V gene has CDR1 MNHNY and CDR2 SVGAGI (reference sequence).

Only a few counts were recorded for this clonotype. V is TRBV7-2 and J is TRBJ2-4, with 13 bases lining up with TRBD2. The J call is in doubt because the DNA end fits TRBJ2-5 better. Germline V CDR1 and CDR2: SGHTA, FQGNSA. CDR3 length: 15 residues. In nucleotides, the CDR3 is TGTGCCAGCAGCACCCAGACTAGCGGGGGGGAGACCCAGTACTTC. Translated: CASSTQTSGGETQYF.